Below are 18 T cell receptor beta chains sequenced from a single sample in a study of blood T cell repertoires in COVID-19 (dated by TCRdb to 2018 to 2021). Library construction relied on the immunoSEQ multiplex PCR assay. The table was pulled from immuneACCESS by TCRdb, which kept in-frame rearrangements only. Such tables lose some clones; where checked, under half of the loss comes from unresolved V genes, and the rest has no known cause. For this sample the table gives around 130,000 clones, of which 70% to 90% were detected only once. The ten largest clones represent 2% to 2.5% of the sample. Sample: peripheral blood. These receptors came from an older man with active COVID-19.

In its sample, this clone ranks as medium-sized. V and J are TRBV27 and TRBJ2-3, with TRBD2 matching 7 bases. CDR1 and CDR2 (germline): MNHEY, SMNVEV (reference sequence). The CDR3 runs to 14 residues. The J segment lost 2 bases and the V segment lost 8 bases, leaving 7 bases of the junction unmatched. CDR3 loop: CASASGAPTDTQYF. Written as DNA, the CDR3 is TGTGCCAGCGCCAGCGGGGCACCCACAGATACGCAGTATTTT.

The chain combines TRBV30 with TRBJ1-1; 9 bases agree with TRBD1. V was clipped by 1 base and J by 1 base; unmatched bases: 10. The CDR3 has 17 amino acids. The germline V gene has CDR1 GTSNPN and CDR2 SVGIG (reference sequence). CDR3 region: CAWSDTMADRGNTEAFF. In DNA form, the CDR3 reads TGTGCCTGGAGTGACACGATGGCGGACAGGGGGAACACTGAAGCTTTCTTT.

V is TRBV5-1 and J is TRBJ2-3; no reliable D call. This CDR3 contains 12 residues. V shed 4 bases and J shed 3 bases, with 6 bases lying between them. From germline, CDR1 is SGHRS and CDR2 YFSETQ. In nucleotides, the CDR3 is TGCGCCAGCAGCCCCCCTACAGATACGCAGTATTTT. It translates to CASSPPTDTQYF. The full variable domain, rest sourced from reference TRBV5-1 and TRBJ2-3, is KAGVTQTPRYLIKTRGQQVTLSCSPISGHRSVSWYQQTPGQGLQFLFEYFSETQRNKGNFPGRFSGRQFSNSRSEMNVSTLELGDSALYLCASSPPTDTQYFGPGTRLTVL.

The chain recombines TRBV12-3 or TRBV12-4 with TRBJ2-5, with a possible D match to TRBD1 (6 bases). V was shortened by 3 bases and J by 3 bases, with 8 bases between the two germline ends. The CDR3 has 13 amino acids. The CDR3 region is CASSFRTEETQYF. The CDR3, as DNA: TGTGCCAGCAGTTTCCGGACAGAAGAGACCCAGTACTTC.

This chain's CDR3 is CASSVGTSGRRTGELFF. The CDR3 DNA follows: TGTGCCAGCAGCGTGGGGACTAGCGGGAGGCGGACCGGGGAGCTGTTTTTT. This chain joins TRBV9 and TRBJ2-2, with 15 bases aligning to TRBD2. The CDR3 is 17 residues long. The V gene end was trimmed by 2 bases and the J gene end by 5 bases; junction bases not matched to a gene: 4. Germline loops: CDR1 SGDLS, CDR2 YYNGEE.

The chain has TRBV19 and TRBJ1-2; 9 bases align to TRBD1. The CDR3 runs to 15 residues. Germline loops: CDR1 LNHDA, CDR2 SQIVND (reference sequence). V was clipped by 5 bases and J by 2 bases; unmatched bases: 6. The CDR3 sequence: CASSPTDRGNYGYTF. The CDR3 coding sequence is TGTGCCAGTAGTCCCACGGACAGGGGCAACTATGGCTACACCTTC.

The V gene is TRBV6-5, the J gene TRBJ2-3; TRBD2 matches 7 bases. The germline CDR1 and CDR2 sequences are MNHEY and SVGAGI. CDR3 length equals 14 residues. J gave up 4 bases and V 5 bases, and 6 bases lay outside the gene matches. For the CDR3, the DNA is TGTGCCAGCAGTCTTTCGAGCGGGGCAGATACGCAGTATTTT. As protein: CASSLSSGADTQYF.

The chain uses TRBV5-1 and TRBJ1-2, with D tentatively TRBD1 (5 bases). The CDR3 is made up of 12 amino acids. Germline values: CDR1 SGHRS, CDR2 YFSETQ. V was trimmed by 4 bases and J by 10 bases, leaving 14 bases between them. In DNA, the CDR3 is TGCGCCAGCAGCCTCTATCTAGGGGACTACACCTTC. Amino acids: CASSLYLGDYTF.

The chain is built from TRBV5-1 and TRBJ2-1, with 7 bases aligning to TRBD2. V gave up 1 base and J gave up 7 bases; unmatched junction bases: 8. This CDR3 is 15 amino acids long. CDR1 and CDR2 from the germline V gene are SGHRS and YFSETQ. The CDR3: CASSLLREKPNEQFF. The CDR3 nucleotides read TGCGCCAGCAGCTTGTTGCGGGAGAAACCGAATGAGCAGTTCTTC.

CDR3 sequence (DNA): TGTGCCTGGAGTGGAGACAGGCCCTATAATTCACCCCTCCACTTT. Translated: CAWSGDRPYNSPLHF. This chain joins TRBV30 and TRBJ1-6; D might be TRBD1 (6 bases). The CDR3 spans 15 residues. V shed 1 base and J shed 2 bases, with 9 bases lying between them. Germline V lookup: CDR1 GTSNPN, CDR2 SVGIG (reference sequence).

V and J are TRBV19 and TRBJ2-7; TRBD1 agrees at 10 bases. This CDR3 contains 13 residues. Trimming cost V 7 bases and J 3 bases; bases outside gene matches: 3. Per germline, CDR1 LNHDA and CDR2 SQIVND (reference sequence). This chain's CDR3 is CASMGDRGYEQYF. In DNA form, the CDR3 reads TGTGCCAGTATGGGGGACAGGGGCTACGAGCAGTACTTC. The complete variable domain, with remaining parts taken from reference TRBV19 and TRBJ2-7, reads DGGITQSPKYLFRKEGQNVTLSCEQNLNHDAMYWYRQDPGQGLRLIYYSQIVNDFQKGDIAEGYSVSREKKESFPLTVTSAQKNPTAFYLCASMGDRGYEQYFGPGTRLTVT.

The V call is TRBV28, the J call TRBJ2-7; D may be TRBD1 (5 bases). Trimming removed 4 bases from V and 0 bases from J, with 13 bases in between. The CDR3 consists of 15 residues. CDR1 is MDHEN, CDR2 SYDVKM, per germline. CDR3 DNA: TGTGCCAGCAGTTATTTAGGGGTCAGCTCCTACGAGCAGTACTTC. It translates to CASSYLGVSSYEQYF. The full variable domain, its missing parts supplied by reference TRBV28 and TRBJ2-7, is DVKVTQSSRYLVKRTGEKVFLECVQDMDHENMFWYRQDPGLGLRLIYFSYDVKMKEKGDIPEGYSVSREKKERFSLILESASTNQTSMYLCASSYLGVSSYEQYFGPGTRLTVT.

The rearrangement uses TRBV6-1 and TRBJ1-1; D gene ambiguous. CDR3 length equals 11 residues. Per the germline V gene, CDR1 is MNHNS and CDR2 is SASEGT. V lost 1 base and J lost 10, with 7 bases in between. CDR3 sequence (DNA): TGTGCCAGCAGTGAAGAGAGAGGAGCTTTCTTT. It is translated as CASSEERGAFF.

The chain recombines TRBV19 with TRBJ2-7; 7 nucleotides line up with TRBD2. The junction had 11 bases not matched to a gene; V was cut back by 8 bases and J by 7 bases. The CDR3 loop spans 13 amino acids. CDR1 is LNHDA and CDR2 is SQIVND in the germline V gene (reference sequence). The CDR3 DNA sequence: TGTGCCAGTTCCGGACTAGTGGGAGGGGAGCAGTACTTC. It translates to CASSGLVGGEQYF.

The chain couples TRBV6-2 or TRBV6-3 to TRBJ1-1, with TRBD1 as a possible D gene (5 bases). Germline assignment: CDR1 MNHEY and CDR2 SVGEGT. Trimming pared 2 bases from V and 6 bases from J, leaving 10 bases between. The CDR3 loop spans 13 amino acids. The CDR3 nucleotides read TGTGCCAGCAGTTACGCGGGACGGCCTGAAGCTTTCTTT. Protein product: CASSYAGRPEAFF.

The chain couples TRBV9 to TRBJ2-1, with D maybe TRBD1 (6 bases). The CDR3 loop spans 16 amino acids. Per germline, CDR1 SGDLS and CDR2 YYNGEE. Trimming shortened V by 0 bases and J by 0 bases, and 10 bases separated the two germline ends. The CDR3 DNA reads TGTGCCAGCAGCGTAGATGGCAGGGGCTCCTACAATGAGCAGTTCTTC. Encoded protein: CASSVDGRGSYNEQFF.

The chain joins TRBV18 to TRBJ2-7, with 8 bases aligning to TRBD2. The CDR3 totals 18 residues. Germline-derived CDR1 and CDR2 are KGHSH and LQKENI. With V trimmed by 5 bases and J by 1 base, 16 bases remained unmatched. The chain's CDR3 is CASSTLERLAGASYEQYF. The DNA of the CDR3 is TGTGCCAGCTCAACACTGGAGCGGCTAGCGGGCGCGTCCTACGAGCAGTACTTC. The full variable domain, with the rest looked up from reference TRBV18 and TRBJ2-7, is NAGVMQNPRHLVRRRGQEARLRCSPMKGHSHVYWYRQLPEEGLKFMVYLQKENIIDESGMPKERFSAEFPKEGPSILRIQQVVRGDSAAYFCASSTLERLAGASYEQYFGPGTRLTVT.

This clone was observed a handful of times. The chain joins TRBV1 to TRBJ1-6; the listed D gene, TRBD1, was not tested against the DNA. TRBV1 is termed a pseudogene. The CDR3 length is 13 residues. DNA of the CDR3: TGCACCAGCAGCCTGACAGCCCCTCGCGCCCTCCACTTT. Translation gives CTSSLTAPRALHF.